Listed below are T cell receptor beta chains from one sample, sequenced in a study of blood T cell repertoires in COVID-19. Libraries were prepared by immunoSEQ multiplex PCR; TCRdb keeps only in-frame clonotypes and omits some of them. The profile covers around 380,000 clones, with 70% to 85% appearing a single time and under 1.2% taken by the ten largest. Material: peripheral blood. The receptors originated from a human donor with acute or convalescent COVID-19. The donor label of this sample is uncertain. The CDR3 runs from the conserved cysteine through the conserved F or W. Fields, in order: CDR3 protein, CDR3 DNA, clone size, J gene, V gene, D gene. D genes are given only for firm matches. The listing skips clone size in some rows; elsewhere it reads once, few, many or a size class.

CDR3aa: CASSVYGNTIYF
CDR3nt: TGTGCCAGCAGCGTCTATGGAAACACCATATATTTT
abundance: NA
j_gene: TRBJ1-3
v_gene: TRBV9
d_gene: NA

CDR3aa: CASISGGNTEAFF
CDR3nt: TGTGCCAGCATCTCGGGTGGCAACACTGAAGCTTTCTTT
abundance: NA
j_gene: TRBJ1-1
v_gene: TRBV6-5
d_gene: NA

CDR3aa: CASSWDRGTEAFF
CDR3nt: TGCGCCAGCAGCTGGGACAGGGGGACTGAAGCTTTCTTT
abundance: NA
j_gene: TRBJ1-1
v_gene: TRBV5-1
d_gene: TRBD1

CDR3aa: CASSRGEMQTYEQYF
CDR3nt: TGCGCCAGCAGCCGCGGGGAAATGCAGACCTACGAGCAGTACTTC
abundance: once
j_gene: TRBJ2-7
v_gene: TRBV5-1
d_gene: NA

CDR3aa: CASSIDPRTAYEQYF
CDR3nt: TGTGCCAGTAGTATAGATCCGCGAACCGCCTACGAGCAGTACTTC
abundance: NA
j_gene: TRBJ2-7
v_gene: TRBV19
d_gene: NA

CDR3aa: CASSPAGVPGNTIYF
CDR3nt: TGTGCCAGCAGCCCAGCGGGTGTGCCTGGAAACACCATATATTTT
abundance: NA
j_gene: TRBJ1-3
v_gene: TRBV5-4
d_gene: NA

CDR3aa: CASGLIGVTNYGYTF
CDR3nt: TGTGCTAGTGGTTTGATAGGGGTTACTAACTATGGCTACACCTTC
abundance: NA
j_gene: TRBJ1-2
v_gene: TRBV12-5
d_gene: NA

CDR3aa: CASSELTGGTEAFF
CDR3nt: TGTGCCAGCAGTGAATTGACAGGGGGCACTGAAGCTTTCTTT
abundance: many
j_gene: TRBJ1-1
v_gene: TRBV6-1
d_gene: TRBD1

CDR3aa: CASSFPPGNTEAFF
CDR3nt: TGTGCCAGCAGCTTCCCTCCGGGGAACACTGAAGCTTTCTTT
abundance: NA
j_gene: TRBJ1-1
v_gene: TRBV5-6
d_gene: NA

CDR3aa: CASTPGQQYEQYF
CDR3nt: TGTGCCAGCACCCCAGGGCAGCAATACGAGCAGTACTTC
abundance: few
j_gene: TRBJ2-7
v_gene: TRBV6-1
d_gene: NA

CDR3aa: CASSLRTMGALTSYGYTF
CDR3nt: TGCGCCAGCAGCTTGCGAACCATGGGGGCCCTGACTTCCTATGGCTACACCTTC
abundance: NA
j_gene: TRBJ1-2
v_gene: TRBV5-1
d_gene: NA

CDR3aa: CASSRLTGRGEAFF
CDR3nt: TGTGCCAGCAGCCGTCTCACAGGGAGGGGGGAGGCTTTCTTT
abundance: NA
j_gene: TRBJ1-1
v_gene: TRBV6-5
d_gene: NA

CDR3aa: CASSAPGTGRNEQYF
CDR3nt: TGTGCCAGCAGTGCCCCCGGGACAGGGAGGAACGAGCAGTACTTC
abundance: NA
j_gene: TRBJ2-7
v_gene: TRBV2
d_gene: TRBD1

CDR3aa: CASSHDRSGTLTDTQYF
CDR3nt: TGTGCCAGCAGCCATGATCGGAGCGGGACACTCACAGATACGCAGTATTTT
abundance: NA
j_gene: TRBJ2-3
v_gene: TRBV3-1/TRBV3-2
d_gene: NA

CDR3aa: CASKGLERWEQFF
CDR3nt: TGTGCCAGCAAAGGACTGGAACGGTGGGAGCAGTTCTTC
abundance: NA
j_gene: TRBJ2-1
v_gene: TRBV27
d_gene: NA

CDR3aa: CASSYSRESGELFF
CDR3nt: TGTGCCAGCAGTTACTCGAGGGAATCCGGGGAGCTGTTTTTT
abundance: NA
j_gene: TRBJ2-2
v_gene: TRBV6-5
d_gene: NA

CDR3aa: CASSLAVRGGLEQYF
CDR3nt: TGCGCCAGCAGCTTGGCGGTGCGAGGGGGCCTCGAGCAGTACTTC
abundance: NA
j_gene: TRBJ2-7
v_gene: TRBV5-1
d_gene: TRBD1

CDR3aa: CASRTPRDRVRGYTF
CDR3nt: TGTGCCAGCAGAACACCCCGTGACAGGGTGAGGGGCTACACCTTC
abundance: NA
j_gene: TRBJ1-2
v_gene: TRBV6-6
d_gene: TRBD1

CDR3aa: CASSPTGTARSPLHF
CDR3nt: TGTGCCAGCTCCCCTACAGGGACAGCACGGTCACCCCTCCACTTT
abundance: NA
j_gene: TRBJ1-6
v_gene: TRBV18
d_gene: TRBD1

CDR3aa: CASSLRRGAYNEQFF
CDR3nt: TGTGCCAGCAGCCTCCGCCGGGGGGCGTACAATGAGCAGTTCTTC
abundance: NA
j_gene: TRBJ2-1
v_gene: TRBV9
d_gene: NA

CDR3aa: CASRFGNQPQHF
CDR3nt: TGTGCCAGCAGATTCGGCAATCAGCCCCAGCATTTT
abundance: NA
j_gene: TRBJ1-5
v_gene: TRBV6-5
d_gene: NA

CDR3aa: CASSQEGGARGGYTF
CDR3nt: TGCGCCAGCAGCCAAGAAGGGGGGGCGCGGGGAGGCTACACCTTC
abundance: few
j_gene: TRBJ1-2
v_gene: TRBV4-1
d_gene: NA

CDR3aa: CASSKTWMETEAFF
CDR3nt: TGTGCCAGCAGCAAAACCTGGATGGAGACTGAAGCTTTCTTT
abundance: NA
j_gene: TRBJ1-1
v_gene: TRBV5-4
d_gene: NA

CDR3aa: CASSEGTLNNEQFF
CDR3nt: TGTGCCAGCAGTGAAGGGACACTCAACAATGAGCAGTTCTTC
abundance: NA
j_gene: TRBJ2-1
v_gene: TRBV6-1
d_gene: NA

CDR3aa: CASSPRTGRDEQYF
CDR3nt: TGTGCCAGCAGCCCCCGGACAGGGAGGGACGAGCAGTACTTC
abundance: once
j_gene: TRBJ2-7
v_gene: TRBV9
d_gene: NA

CDR3aa: CASRVGRDRVGGELFF
CDR3nt: TGTGCCAGCAGAGTGGGCCGGGACAGGGTAGGGGGGGAGCTGTTTTTT
abundance: NA
j_gene: TRBJ2-2
v_gene: TRBV11-2
d_gene: TRBD1

CDR3aa: CASKRGGFSYNEQFF
CDR3nt: TGTGCCAGCAAACGCGGGGGGTTCTCCTACAATGAGCAGTTCTTC
abundance: NA
j_gene: TRBJ2-1
v_gene: TRBV5-4
d_gene: TRBD2

CDR3aa: CASSTDPGLGNTIYF
CDR3nt: TGTGCCAGCAGCACAGACCCCGGATTGGGAAACACCATATATTTT
abundance: NA
j_gene: TRBJ1-3
v_gene: TRBV3-1/TRBV3-2
d_gene: NA

CDR3aa: CASSQPTSGTNTGELFF
CDR3nt: TGTGCCAGCAGCCAACCAACTAGCGGCACCAACACCGGGGAGCTGTTTTTT
abundance: NA
j_gene: TRBJ2-2
v_gene: TRBV3-1/TRBV3-2
d_gene: TRBD2

CDR3aa: CASRLQGATNYGYTF
CDR3nt: TGTGCCAGCAGGCTCCAGGGGGCTACTAACTATGGCTACACCTTC
abundance: few
j_gene: TRBJ1-2
v_gene: TRBV27
d_gene: TRBD1

CDR3aa: CASSLGLSYEQYF
CDR3nt: TGTGCCAGCAGTTTGGGACTTTCCTACGAGCAGTACTTC
abundance: NA
j_gene: TRBJ2-7
v_gene: TRBV27
d_gene: NA

CDR3aa: CAWSVVGVRTSGDRIDTGELFF
CDR3nt: TGTGCCTGGAGTGTTGTGGGGGTTAGGACTAGCGGGGACCGAATTGACACCGGGGAGCTGTTTTTT
abundance: NA
j_gene: TRBJ2-2
v_gene: TRBV30
d_gene: TRBD2

CDR3aa: CASSLRQVTQETQYF
CDR3nt: TGTGCCAGCAGCTTAAGACAAGTGACCCAAGAGACCCAGTACTTC
abundance: NA
j_gene: TRBJ2-5
v_gene: TRBV11-2
d_gene: NA

CDR3aa: CASSSPSGSKNIQYF
CDR3nt: TGTGCCAGCAGCTCACCCTCCGGGTCCAAAAACATTCAGTACTTC
abundance: NA
j_gene: TRBJ2-4
v_gene: TRBV7-9
d_gene: NA

CDR3aa: CASRQPGLASNEQFF
CDR3nt: TGCGCCAGCAGGCAGCCGGGACTAGCATCCAATGAGCAGTTCTTC
abundance: NA
j_gene: TRBJ2-1
v_gene: TRBV5-1
d_gene: TRBD2

CDR3aa: CASTMPSSYEQYF
CDR3nt: TGTGCCAGCACGATGCCGAGCTCCTACGAGCAGTACTTC
abundance: NA
j_gene: TRBJ2-7
v_gene: TRBV28
d_gene: NA